The 25 T cell receptor beta chains reported below all come from one sample, sequenced in a study of cytomegalovirus exposure and HLA in healthy donors. In the PCR, 60 Vbeta and 13 Jbeta primers were used. Profiling relied on immunoSEQ multiplex PCR, and the TCRdb table lists in-frame clones only, not all of them. The data contain about 180,000 clones, 77% of them singletons. Sequencing was done on a sample of PBMCs. The receptor set was obtained from a woman younger than 45 in good health and CMV-seropositive.

J is TRBJ2-3 and V is TRBV30, with D tentatively TRBD1 (5 bases). The CDR3 has 14 residues. V was clipped by 7 bases and J by 0 bases, with 14 bases between them. CDR1 and CDR2 (germline): GTSNPN, SVGIG (reference sequence). CDR3 amino acids: CASLYRTSTDTQYF. The CDR3 bases are TGTGCCTCCCTGTACAGGACAAGCACAGATACGCAGTATTTT. The variable domain in full, with the rest retrieved from reference TRBV30 and TRBJ2-3, is SQTIHQWPATLVQPVGSPLSLECTVEGTSNPNLYWYRQAAGRGLQLLFYSVGIGQISSEVPQNLSASRPQDRQFILSSKKLLLSDSGFYLCASLYRTSTDTQYFGPGTRLTVL.

The rearrangement joins TRBV11-2 to TRBJ2-5; D is unclear. The CDR3 consists of 13 residues. With 4 bases removed from V and 0 bases from J, the gap between germline ends came to 6 bases. Germline lookup yields CDR1 SGHAT and CDR2 FQNNGV. The CDR3 DNA is TGTGCCAGCAGCTACCGGGACCAAGAGACCCAGTACTTC. Protein product: CASSYRDQETQYF.

The chain uses TRBV11-3 and TRBJ2-2, with 12 bases aligning to TRBD2. CDR3 length: 17 residues. The V gene's germline CDR1 is SGHNT and CDR2 YENEEA. Trimming cost V 5 bases and J 4 bases; bases outside gene matches: 8. This CDR3 is CASSPSTSGSPTGELFF. DNA for the CDR3: TGTGCCAGCAGCCCGTCGACTAGCGGGAGCCCCACCGGGGAGCTGTTTTTT.

This clone was recorded only once. This sequence joins TRBV19 and TRBJ2-1; D might be TRBD2 (5 bases). Trimming took 7 bases from V and 5 from J, leaving 15 bases between them. CDR1 is LNHDA and CDR2 is SQIVND in the germline V gene (reference sequence). The CDR3 spans 14 residues. The DNA for the CDR3 is TGTGCCAGTAATGGGCTAGCAGACCACAATGAGCAGTTCTTC. Encoded protein: CASNGLADHNEQFF.

The chain combines TRBV6-5 with TRBJ2-3, with D possibly matching TRBD2 (6 bases). CDR1 and CDR2 (germline): MNHEY, SVGAGI. There are 14 residues in the CDR3. V was trimmed by 10 bases and J by 6 bases, leaving 20 bases between them. The CDR3 region has the DNA TGTGCCACCGGAGGGACTCTCAGCCCCGATACGCAGTATTTT. As protein: CATGGTLSPDTQYF.

This chain joins TRBV7-8 and TRBJ2-2, with D perhaps matching TRBD2 (5 bases). In germline, CDR1 is SGHVS, CDR2 FQNEAQ. The V end lost 8 bases, the J end lost 7 bases, and 17 bases lay between the germline ends. The CDR3 runs to 14 residues. CDR3 amino acids: CASLYLRAGGELFF. In DNA form, the CDR3 reads TGTGCCAGCCTTTACCTAAGGGCGGGCGGGGAGCTGTTTTTT.

The rearrangement links TRBV5-6 to TRBJ2-7; 14 bases line up with TRBD2. V lost 4 bases, J lost 4 bases, and 7 bases stayed unmatched. The germline V gene has CDR1 SGHDT and CDR2 YYEEEE. The CDR3 is 16 amino acids. The CDR3 bases are TGTGCCAGCAGCCTGGCGGGACTAGCGGGAGAGTACGAGCAGTACTTC. It specifies CASSLAGLAGEYEQYF.

This chain joins TRBV28 and TRBJ2-7; 12 bases line up with TRBD1. The germline V gene has CDR1 MDHEN and CDR2 SYDVKM. The V and J ends lost 10 bases and 7 bases, in that order; junction bases with no gene match: 11. The CDR3 extends over 14 amino acids. CDR3 sequence reads: CATSSGQGAREQYF. The CDR3, as DNA: TGTGCCACCAGCTCGGGACAGGGGGCGAGGGAGCAGTACTTC. Complete variable domain (other parts from reference TRBV28 and TRBJ2-7): DVKVTQSSRYLVKRTGEKVFLECVQDMDHENMFWYRQDPGLGLRLIYFSYDVKMKEKGDIPEGYSVSREKKERFSLILESASTNQTSMYLCATSSGQGAREQYFGPGTRLTVT.

CDR3 sequence: CASSARDRVGNEQFF. The DNA for the CDR3 is TGTGCCAGCAGCGCCCGGGACAGGGTGGGCAATGAGCAGTTCTTC. The chain is built from TRBV9 and TRBJ2-1; 9 bases map to TRBD1. Germline CDR1 is SGDLS and CDR2 is YYNGEE. The CDR3 sequence is 15 residues long. V lost 3 bases and J lost 6; bases outside the gene matches: 7.

Concerning this clone itself: The CDR3 ends on some other residue instead of the conserved phenylalanine or tryptophan, so this is likely a read error. It is unclear where the CDR3 begins or ends on the DNA, so no DNA is shown, and the CDR3 is as TCRdb lists it. J is TRBJ2-7 and V is TRBV25-1; the D segment call TRBD1 is taken from the table without a DNA check. The CDR3 totals 8 residues, both ends included. CDR1 and CDR2 (germline): MGHDK, SYGVNS. CDR3 sequence: CASSDLGH.

The rearrangement uses TRBV6-1 and TRBJ1-5, with TRBD1 matching over 10 bases. The CDR3 runs to 14 residues. CDR1 is MNHNS, CDR2 SASEGT, per germline. V lost 6 bases and J lost 5; bases outside the gene matches: 4. The CDR3 DNA reads as TGTGCCAGCAGCGGACAGGGGGTATATCAGCCCCAGCATTTT. Translated: CASSGQGVYQPQHF.

Comment on this clone: In the same sample, other DNA sequences code for this CDR3. The chain recombines TRBV30 with TRBJ1-4, with 7 bases matching TRBD1. V shed 1 base, J shed 7 bases, and the junction held 3 bases outside the gene matches. Germline V gene sequence: CDR1 GTSNPN, CDR2 SVGIG (reference sequence). The CDR3 length is 13 residues. In DNA form, the CDR3 reads TGTGCCTGGAGTGGTCAGGGGGGTGAAAAACTGTTTTTT. Translated, it gives CAWSGQGGEKLFF.

V is TRBV28 and J is TRBJ2-1; maybe TRBD2 (5 bases). V was shortened by 7 bases and J by 7 bases, with 11 bases between the two germline ends. In germline, CDR1 is MDHEN, CDR2 SYDVKM. The CDR3 length is 12 residues. CDR3 loop: CASTAPGNEQFF. In DNA, the CDR3 is TGTGCCAGCACCGCCCCGGGGAATGAGCAGTTCTTC.

This clone was picked up a small number of times. The chain combines TRBV27 with TRBJ2-2, with D perhaps TRBD2 (6 bases). The CDR3 spans 15 residues. Germline V gene lookup returns CDR1 MNHEY and CDR2 SMNVEV (reference sequence). V was shortened by 2 bases and J by 1 base, with 8 bases between the two germline ends. The CDR3 region is CASSLLRENTGELFF. The CDR3 coding sequence is TGTGCCAGCAGTTTACTGCGGGAGAACACCGGGGAGCTGTTTTTT.

V is TRBV6-5 and J is TRBJ2-5; D remains unclear. Per the germline V gene, CDR1 is MNHEY and CDR2 is SVGAGI. Trimming shortened V by 0 bases and J by 2 bases, and 7 bases separated the two germline ends. There are 14 residues in the CDR3. CDR3 residues: CASSYSYTQETQYF. CDR3 nucleotides: TGTGCCAGCAGTTACTCGTACACGCAAGAGACCCAGTACTTC.

The rearrangement uses TRBV4-3 and TRBJ2-1; a weak D match, TRBD2 (6 bases). This CDR3 spans 16 amino acids. V was trimmed by 0 bases and J by 1 base, leaving 10 bases between them. Germline assignment: CDR1 LGHNA and CDR2 YSLEER. DNA of the CDR3: TGCGCCAGCAGCCAAGAGTCGGGAGTATCCTACAATGAGCAGTTCTTC. It translates to CASSQESGVSYNEQFF.

The chain recombines TRBV6-5 with TRBJ1-4; weak D call: TRBD1 (5 bases). Looked up from germline, CDR1 is MNHEY and CDR2 is SVGAGI. The V and J ends lost 2 bases and 7 bases respectively, with 11 bases between them. The CDR3 spans 14 residues. The CDR3 loop reads CASSYVRESEKLFF. CDR3 in DNA: TGTGCCAGCAGTTACGTCAGGGAAAGTGAAAAACTGTTTTTT.

This rearrangement joins TRBV5-1 to TRBJ2-5, with D possibly TRBD2 on 5 matching bases. The ends were cut back, 6 bases at V and 5 bases at J, with 14 bases in the middle. The germline V gene has CDR1 SGHRS and CDR2 YFSETQ. CDR3 length equals 13 residues. The CDR3 reads CASTRGSVETQYF. The CDR3 DNA reads TGCGCCAGCACCCGGGGTAGCGTGGAGACCCAGTACTTC.

The chain recombines TRBV29-1 with TRBJ1-1; TRBD1 matches 11 bases. Trimming cost V 8 bases and J 7 bases; bases outside gene matches: 9. The CDR3 spans 13 residues. Germline CDR1 reads SQVTM; CDR2 reads ANQGSEA. Here the CDR3 reads CSTVGTGGGEAFF. The CDR3 nucleotides are TGCAGCACGGTTGGGACAGGGGGAGGTGAAGCTTTCTTT.

The V call is TRBV5-1, the J call TRBJ2-1, with D possibly being TRBD2 (5 bases). V was cut by 0 bases and J by 6 bases, with 13 bases left in between. Germline V gene sequence: CDR1 SGHRS, CDR2 YFSETQ. There are 15 residues in the CDR3. CDR3 in amino acids: CASSLEGSGSNEQFF. The CDR3 DNA reads as TGCGCCAGCAGCTTGGAGGGCTCGGGGTCCAATGAGCAGTTCTTC. The full variable domain, completed using reference TRBV5-1 and TRBJ2-1, is KAGVTQTPRYLIKTRGQQVTLSCSPISGHRSVSWYQQTPGQGLQFLFEYFSETQRNKGNFPGRFSGRQFSNSRSEMNVSTLELGDSALYLCASSLEGSGSNEQFFGPGTRLTVL.

The V gene is TRBV6-1, the J gene TRBJ2-7; TRBD1 might be the D (6 bases). The CDR3 runs to 14 residues. The germline V and J ends were trimmed by 6 bases and 0 bases, with 12 bases remaining between them. The germline V gene has CDR1 MNHNS and CDR2 SASEGT. The CDR3 DNA reads TGTGCCAGCAGGGACAGTCTATACTCCTACGAGCAGTACTTC. Translated: CASRDSLYSYEQYF.

Turning to this clone: This CDR3 is also generated by other DNA sequences in the sample. The chain couples TRBV6-5 to TRBJ2-7; D may be TRBD1 (5 bases). Per germline, CDR1 MNHEY and CDR2 SVGAGI. V was pared by 11 bases and J by 6 bases, with 14 bases between. CDR3 length: 11 amino acids. The CDR3 loop is CAFPGRREQYF. Written as DNA, the CDR3 is TGTGCCTTTCCAGGGCGCCGCGAGCAGTACTTC.

The chain joins TRBV5-1 to TRBJ2-7; 9 positions match TRBD2. Germline assignment: CDR1 SGHRS and CDR2 YFSETQ. The CDR3 sequence is 15 residues long. V shed 3 bases, J shed 2 bases, and the junction held 6 bases outside the gene matches. CDR3: CASSWVGTSTYEQYF. CDR3 coding DNA: TGCGCCAGCAGCTGGGTTGGGACTAGCACCTACGAGCAGTACTTC.

On this clone: The junction shows a germline mismatch at one end, possibly a read error. Other DNA variants within this sample encode the same CDR3. The V call is TRBV2, the J call TRBJ2-5; no firm D call. Germline-derived CDR1 and CDR2 are SNHLY and FYNNEI. The CDR3 is 14 residues long. The CDR3 DNA reads TGCGCCAGCAGTGGCGAGATGATCCAAGAGACCCAGTACTTC. Its protein is CASSGEMIQETQYF.

The rearrangement links TRBV7-2 to TRBJ2-5; the match to TRBD2 covers 10 bases. CDR3 length: 14 residues. The V and J ends lost 4 bases and 4 bases, in that order; junction bases with no gene match: 3. The germline V gene encodes CDR1 SGHTA and CDR2 FQGNSA. DNA of the CDR3: TGTGCCAGCAGCTCCCGACTAGCGGGAGAGACCCAGTACTTC. Translation: CASSSRLAGETQYF.